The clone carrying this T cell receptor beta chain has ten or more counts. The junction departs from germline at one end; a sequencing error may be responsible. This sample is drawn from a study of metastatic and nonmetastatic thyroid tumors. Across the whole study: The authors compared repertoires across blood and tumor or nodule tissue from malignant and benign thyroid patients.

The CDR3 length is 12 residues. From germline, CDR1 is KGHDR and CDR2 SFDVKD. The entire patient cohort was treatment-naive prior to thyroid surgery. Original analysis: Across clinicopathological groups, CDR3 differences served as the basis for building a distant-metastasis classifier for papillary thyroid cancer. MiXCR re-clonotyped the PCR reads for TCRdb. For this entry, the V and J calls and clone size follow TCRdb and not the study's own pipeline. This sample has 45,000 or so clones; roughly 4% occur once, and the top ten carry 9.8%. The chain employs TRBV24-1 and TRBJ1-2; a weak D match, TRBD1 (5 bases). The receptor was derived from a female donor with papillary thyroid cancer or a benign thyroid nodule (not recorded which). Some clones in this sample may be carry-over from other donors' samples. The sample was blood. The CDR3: CAASDGGYGYTF. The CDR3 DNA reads TGTGCCGCCAGTGATGGGGGGTATGGCTACACCTTC.